The source of this T cell receptor beta chain is a study of T cell changes during pregnancy in multiple sclerosis. Germline V gene data show CDR1 as MDHEN and CDR2 as SYDVKM. The CDR3 sequence is 14 residues long. V lost 3 bases and J lost 3, with 11 bases in between. Sequencing used immunoSEQ multiplex PCR; TCRdb keeps in-frame clones, though not all of them. The data contain roughly 99,000 clones, roughly 94% of them seen just once; the ten biggest clones take up around 2.1%. The chain couples TRBV28 to TRBJ1-1, with D maybe TRBD1 (5 bases). This specimen consisted of peripheral blood, obtained after pregnancy. This clonotype was sampled from a female donor in good health, enrolled as a control in a pregnancy study. The CDR3 is CASSFLTADTEAFF. The CDR3 DNA sequence: TGTGCCAGCAGTTTTCTGACAGCCGACACTGAAGCTTTCTTT.